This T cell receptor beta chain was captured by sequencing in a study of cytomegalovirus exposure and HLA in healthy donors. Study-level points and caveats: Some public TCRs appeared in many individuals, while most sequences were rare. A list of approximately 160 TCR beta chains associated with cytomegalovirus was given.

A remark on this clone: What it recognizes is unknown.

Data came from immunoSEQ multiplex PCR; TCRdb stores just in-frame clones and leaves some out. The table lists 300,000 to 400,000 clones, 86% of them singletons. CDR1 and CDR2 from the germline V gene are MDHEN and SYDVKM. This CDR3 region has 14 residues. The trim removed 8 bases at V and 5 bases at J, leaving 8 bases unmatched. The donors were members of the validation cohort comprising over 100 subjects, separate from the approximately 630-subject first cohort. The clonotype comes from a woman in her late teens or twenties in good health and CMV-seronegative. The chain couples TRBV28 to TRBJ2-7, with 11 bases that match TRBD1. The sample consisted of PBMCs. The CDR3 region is CASRQVGQGDEQYF. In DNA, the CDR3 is TGTGCCAGCCGACAAGTGGGACAGGGGGACGAGCAGTACTTC.